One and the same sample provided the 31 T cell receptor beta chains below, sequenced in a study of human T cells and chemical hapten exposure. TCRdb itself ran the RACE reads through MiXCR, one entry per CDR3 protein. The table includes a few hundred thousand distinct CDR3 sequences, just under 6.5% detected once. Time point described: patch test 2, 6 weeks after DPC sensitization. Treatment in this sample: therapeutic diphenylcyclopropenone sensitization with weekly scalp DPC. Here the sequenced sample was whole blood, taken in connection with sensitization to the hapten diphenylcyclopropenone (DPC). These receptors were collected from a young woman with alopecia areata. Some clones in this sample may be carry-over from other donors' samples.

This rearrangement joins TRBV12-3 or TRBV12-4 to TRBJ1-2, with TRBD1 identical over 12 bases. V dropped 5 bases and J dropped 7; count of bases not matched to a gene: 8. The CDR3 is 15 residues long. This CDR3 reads CASSQGTGGYSGYTF. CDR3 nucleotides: TGTGCCAGCAGTCAAGGGACAGGGGGCTATAGTGGCTACACCTTC.

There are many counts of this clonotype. CDR3 protein: CASSPQIQQPNQPQHF. The DNA of the CDR3 is TGTGCCAGCTCACCACAAATCCAACAGCCAAATCAGCCCCAGCATTTT. The chain uses TRBV18 and TRBJ1-5; D not certain. V was clipped by 1 base and J by 4 bases, with 14 bases between them. The CDR3 length is 16 residues. Germline values: CDR1 KGHSH, CDR2 LQKENI.

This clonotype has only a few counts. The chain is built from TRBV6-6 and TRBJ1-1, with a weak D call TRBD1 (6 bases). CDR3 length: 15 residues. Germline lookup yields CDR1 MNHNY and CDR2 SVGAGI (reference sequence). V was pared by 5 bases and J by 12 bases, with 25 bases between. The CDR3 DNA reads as TGTGCCAGCAGTCCCACGGCAGGGGCCCCGCCTCCGCCTTTCTTT. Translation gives CASSPTAGAPPPPFF.

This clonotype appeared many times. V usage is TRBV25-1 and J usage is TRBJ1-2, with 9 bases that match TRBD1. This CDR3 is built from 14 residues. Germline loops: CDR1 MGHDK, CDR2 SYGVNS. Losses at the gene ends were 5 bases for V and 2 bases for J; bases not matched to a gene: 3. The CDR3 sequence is CASSSGTGNYGYTF. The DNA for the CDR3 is TGTGCCAGCAGTTCCGGGACAGGGAACTATGGCTACACCTTC.

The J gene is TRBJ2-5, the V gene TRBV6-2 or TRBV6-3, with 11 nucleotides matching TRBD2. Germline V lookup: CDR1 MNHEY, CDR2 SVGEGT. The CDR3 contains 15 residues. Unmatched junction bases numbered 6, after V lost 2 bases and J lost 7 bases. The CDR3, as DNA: TGTGCCAGCAGTTACCGATTTGGGACTAGCGGGACCCAGTACTTC. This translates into CASSYRFGTSGTQYF.

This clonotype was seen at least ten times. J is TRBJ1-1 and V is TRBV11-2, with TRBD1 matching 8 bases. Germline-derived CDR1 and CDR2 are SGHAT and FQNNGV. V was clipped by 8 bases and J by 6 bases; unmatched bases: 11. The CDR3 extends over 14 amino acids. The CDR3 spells CASSGGAVLAEAFF. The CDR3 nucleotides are TGTGCCAGCTCAGGGGGCGCGGTCCTAGCTGAAGCTTTCTTT.

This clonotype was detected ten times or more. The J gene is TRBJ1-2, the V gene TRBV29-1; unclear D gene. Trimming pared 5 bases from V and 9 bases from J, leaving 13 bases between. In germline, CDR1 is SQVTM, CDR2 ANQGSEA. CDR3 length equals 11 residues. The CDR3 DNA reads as TGCAGCGTTTTGTCAGGAGGACGCTACACCTTC. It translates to CSVLSGGRYTF. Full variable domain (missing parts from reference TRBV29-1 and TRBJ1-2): SAVISQKPSRDICQRGTSLTIQCQVDSQVTMMFWYRQQPGQSLTLIATANQGSEATYESGFVIDKFPISRPNLTFSTLTVSNMSPEDSSIYLCSVLSGGRYTFGSGTRLTVV.

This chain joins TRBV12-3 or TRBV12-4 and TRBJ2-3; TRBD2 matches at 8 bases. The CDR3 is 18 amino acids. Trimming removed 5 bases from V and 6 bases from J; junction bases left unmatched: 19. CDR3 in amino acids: CASSPQAGGRGAADTQYF. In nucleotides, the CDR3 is TGTGCCAGCAGTCCCCAGGCTGGTGGGCGGGGGGCCGCGGATACGCAGTATTTT.

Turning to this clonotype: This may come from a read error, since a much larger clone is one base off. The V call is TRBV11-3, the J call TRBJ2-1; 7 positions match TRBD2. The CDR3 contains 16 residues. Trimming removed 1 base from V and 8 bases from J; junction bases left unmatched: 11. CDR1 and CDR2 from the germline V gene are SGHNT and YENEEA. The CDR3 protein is CASSLGPAGQLDEQFF. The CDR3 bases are TGTGCCAGCAGCTTAGGCCCAGCGGGGCAGCTGGATGAGCAGTTCTTC. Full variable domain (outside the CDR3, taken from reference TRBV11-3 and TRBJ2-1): EAGVVQSPRYKIIEKKQPVAFWCNPISGHNTLYWYLQNLGQGPELLIRYENEEAVDDSQLPKDRFSAERLKGVDSTLKIQPAELGDSAVYLCASSLGPAGQLDEQFFGPGTRLTVL.

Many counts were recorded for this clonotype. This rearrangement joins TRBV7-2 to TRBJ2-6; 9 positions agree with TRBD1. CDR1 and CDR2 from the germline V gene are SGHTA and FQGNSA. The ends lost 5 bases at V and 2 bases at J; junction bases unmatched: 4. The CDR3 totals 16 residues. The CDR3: CASSGRQGAGANVLTF. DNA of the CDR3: TGTGCCAGCAGCGGGAGACAGGGGGCTGGGGCCAACGTCCTGACTTTC.

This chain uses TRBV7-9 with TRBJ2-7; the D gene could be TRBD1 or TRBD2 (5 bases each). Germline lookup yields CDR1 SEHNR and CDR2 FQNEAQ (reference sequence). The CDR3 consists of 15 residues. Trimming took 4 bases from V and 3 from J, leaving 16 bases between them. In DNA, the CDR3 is TGTGCCAGCAGCTCGACCGGGACCCTACTCTACGAGCAGTACTTC. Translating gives CASSSTGTLLYEQYF.

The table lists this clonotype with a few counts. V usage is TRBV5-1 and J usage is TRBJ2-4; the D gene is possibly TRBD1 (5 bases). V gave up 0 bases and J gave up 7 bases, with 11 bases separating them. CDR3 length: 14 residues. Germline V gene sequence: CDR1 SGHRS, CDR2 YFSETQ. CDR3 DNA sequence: TGCGCCAGCAGCTTGGGACAGTACAGTAACATTCAGTACTTC. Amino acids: CASSLGQYSNIQYF.

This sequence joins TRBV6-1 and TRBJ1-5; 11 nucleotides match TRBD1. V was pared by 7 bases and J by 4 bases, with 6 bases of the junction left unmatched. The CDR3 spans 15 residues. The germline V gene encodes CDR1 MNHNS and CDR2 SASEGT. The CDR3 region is CASTGQGATNQPQHF. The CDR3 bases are TGTGCCAGCACCGGACAGGGGGCAACTAATCAGCCCCAGCATTTT.

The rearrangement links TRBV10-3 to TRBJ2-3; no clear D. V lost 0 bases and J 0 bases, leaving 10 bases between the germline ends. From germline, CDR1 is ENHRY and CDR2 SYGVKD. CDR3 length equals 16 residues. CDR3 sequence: CAISESDGFSTDTQYF. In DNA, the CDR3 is TGTGCCATCAGTGAGTCGGACGGGTTTAGCACAGATACGCAGTATTTT.

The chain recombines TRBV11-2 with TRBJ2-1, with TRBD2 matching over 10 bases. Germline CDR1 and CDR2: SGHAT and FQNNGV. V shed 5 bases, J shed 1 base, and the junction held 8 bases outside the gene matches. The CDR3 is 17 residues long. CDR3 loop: CASSPLAGGLSYNEQFF. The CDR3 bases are TGTGCCAGCAGCCCCTTAGCGGGGGGCCTTTCCTACAATGAGCAGTTCTTC.

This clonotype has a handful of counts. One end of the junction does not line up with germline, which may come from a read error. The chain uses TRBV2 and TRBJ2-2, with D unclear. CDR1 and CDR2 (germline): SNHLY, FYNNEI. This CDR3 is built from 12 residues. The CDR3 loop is CASSAKTGELFF. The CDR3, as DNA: TGTGCCAGCAGTGCGAAGACCGGGGAGCTGTTTTTT.

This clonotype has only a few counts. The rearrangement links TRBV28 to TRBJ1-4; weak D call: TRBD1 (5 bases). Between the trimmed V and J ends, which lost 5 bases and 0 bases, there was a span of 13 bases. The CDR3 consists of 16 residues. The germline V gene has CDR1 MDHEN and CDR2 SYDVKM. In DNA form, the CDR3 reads TGTGCCAGCAGTGGAGACAGAAGTTCAACTAATGAAAAACTGTTTTTT. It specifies CASSGDRSSTNEKLFF.

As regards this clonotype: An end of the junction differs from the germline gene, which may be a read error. This CDR3 reads CASSLGGYSNQPHHF. CDR3 sequence (DNA): TGTGCCAGCAGTCTGGGGGGATATAGCAATCAGCCCCATCATTTT. The chain is built from TRBV7-9 and TRBJ1-5; D perhaps matches TRBD1 (5 bases). The germline CDR1 and CDR2 sequences are SEHNR and FQNEAQ (reference sequence). The CDR3 is 15 residues long.

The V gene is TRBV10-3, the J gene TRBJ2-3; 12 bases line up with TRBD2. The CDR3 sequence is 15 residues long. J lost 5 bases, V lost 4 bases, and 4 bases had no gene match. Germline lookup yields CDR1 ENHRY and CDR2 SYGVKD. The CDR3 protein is CAISGLAGVQDTQYF. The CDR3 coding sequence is TGTGCCATCAGTGGACTAGCGGGGGTGCAAGATACGCAGTATTTT.

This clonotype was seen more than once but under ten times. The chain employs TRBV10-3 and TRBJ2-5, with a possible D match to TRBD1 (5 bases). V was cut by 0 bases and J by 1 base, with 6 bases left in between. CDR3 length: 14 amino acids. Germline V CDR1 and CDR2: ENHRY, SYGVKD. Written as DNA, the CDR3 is TGTGCCATCAGTGAGTCAACAGGCCAAGAGACCCAGTACTTC. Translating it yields CAISESTGQETQYF.

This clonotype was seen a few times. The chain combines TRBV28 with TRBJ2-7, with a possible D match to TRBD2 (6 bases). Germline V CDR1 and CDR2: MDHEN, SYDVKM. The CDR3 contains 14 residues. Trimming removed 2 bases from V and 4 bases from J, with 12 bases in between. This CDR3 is CASSLDGGWYEQYF. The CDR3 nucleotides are TGTGCCAGCAGTTTAGATGGGGGGTGGTACGAGCAGTACTTC.

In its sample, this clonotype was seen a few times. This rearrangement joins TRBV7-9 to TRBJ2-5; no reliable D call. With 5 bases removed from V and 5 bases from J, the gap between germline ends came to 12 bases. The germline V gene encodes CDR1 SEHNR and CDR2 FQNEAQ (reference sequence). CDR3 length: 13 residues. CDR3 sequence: CASSMGTSETQYF. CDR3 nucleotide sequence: TGTGCCAGCAGCATGGGAACGAGTGAGACCCAGTACTTC.

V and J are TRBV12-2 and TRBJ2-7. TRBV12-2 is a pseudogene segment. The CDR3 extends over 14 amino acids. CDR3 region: CASRLGRQCYEQYF. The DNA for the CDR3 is TGTGCAAGTCGCTTAGGTCGTCAGTGCTACGAGCAGTACTTC.

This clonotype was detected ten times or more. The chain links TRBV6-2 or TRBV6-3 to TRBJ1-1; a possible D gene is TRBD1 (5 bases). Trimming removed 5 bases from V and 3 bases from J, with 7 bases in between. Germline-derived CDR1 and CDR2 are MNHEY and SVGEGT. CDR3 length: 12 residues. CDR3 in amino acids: CASSPGYTEAFF. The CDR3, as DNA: TGTGCCAGCAGTCCAGGGTACACTGAAGCTTTCTTT.

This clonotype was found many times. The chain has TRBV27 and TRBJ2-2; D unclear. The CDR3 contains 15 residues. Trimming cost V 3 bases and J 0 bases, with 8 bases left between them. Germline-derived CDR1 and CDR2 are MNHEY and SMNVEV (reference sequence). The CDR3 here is CASSFTDSNTGELFF. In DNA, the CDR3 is TGTGCCAGCAGTTTCACAGATTCGAACACCGGGGAGCTGTTTTTT.

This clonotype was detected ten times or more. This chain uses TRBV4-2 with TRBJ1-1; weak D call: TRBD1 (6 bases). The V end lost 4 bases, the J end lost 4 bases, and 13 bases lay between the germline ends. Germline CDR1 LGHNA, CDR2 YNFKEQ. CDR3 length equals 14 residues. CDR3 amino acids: CASSRTGTSTEAFF. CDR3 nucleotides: TGTGCCAGCAGCCGAACAGGGACGAGCACTGAAGCTTTCTTT.

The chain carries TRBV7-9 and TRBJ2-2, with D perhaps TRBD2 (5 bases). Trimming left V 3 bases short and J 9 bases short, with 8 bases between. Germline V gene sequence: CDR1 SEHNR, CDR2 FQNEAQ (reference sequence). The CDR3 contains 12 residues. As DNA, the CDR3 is TGTGCCAGCAGCTTGGACTCCCGGGAGCTGTTTTTT. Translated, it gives CASSLDSRELFF.

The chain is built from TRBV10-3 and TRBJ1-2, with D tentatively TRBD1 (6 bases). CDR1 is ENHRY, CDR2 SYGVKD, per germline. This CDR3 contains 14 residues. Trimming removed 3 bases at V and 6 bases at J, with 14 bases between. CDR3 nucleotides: TGTGCCATCAGTGATAGGACAGAGCAGGATGGCTACACCTTC. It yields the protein CAISDRTEQDGYTF.

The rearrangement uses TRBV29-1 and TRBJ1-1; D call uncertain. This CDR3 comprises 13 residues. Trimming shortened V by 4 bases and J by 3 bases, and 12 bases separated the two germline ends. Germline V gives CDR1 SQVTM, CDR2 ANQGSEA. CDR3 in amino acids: CSVGPRLDTEAFF. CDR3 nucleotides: TGCAGCGTTGGCCCCAGGTTGGACACTGAAGCTTTCTTT.

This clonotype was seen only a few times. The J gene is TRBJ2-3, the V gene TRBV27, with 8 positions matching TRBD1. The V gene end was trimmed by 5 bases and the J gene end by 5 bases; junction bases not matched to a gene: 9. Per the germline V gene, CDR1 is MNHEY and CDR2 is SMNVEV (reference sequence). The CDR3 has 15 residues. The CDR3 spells CASSPGTGRKDTQYF. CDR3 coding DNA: TGTGCCAGCAGTCCCGGGACAGGCAGGAAAGATACGCAGTATTTT.

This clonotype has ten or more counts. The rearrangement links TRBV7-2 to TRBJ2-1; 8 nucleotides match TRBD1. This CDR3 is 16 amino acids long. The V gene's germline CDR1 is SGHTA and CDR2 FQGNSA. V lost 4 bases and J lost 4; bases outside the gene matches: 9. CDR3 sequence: CASSSSRDRSYNEQFF. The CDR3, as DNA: TGTGCCAGCAGCTCGAGCCGGGACAGGTCTTACAATGAGCAGTTCTTC.